This passage covers 24 T cell receptor beta chains from one sample sequenced in a study of shared clonotypes between healthy human individuals. Generated by immunoSEQ multiplex PCR, the TCRdb table keeps only in-frame clones and is missing some. The table has just over 2,000,000 clones, about 95% seen once. Naive CD8 cells lacked CD45RO and underwent positive selection for CCR7, leaving out terminally differentiated effector memory CD45RA+ cells. Sequenced sample: naive CD8+ T cells sorted from blood. All receptors derive from a man younger than 35 in good health.

The chain joins TRBV10-3 to TRBJ1-3; no clear D gene. Germline V CDR1 and CDR2: ENHRY, SYGVKD. The CDR3 loop spans 15 amino acids. Trimming took 2 bases from V and 3 from J, leaving 11 bases between them. The CDR3 coding sequence is TGTGCCATCAGTGAGGGCCCCCCCGGTGGAAACACCATATATTTT. This translates into CAISEGPPGGNTIYF.

CDR3 DNA: TGTGCCATCAGTGAGGTAGGGGAAAGTCACTATGGCTACACCTTC. It translates to CAISEVGESHYGYTF. The chain employs TRBV10-3 and TRBJ1-2; tentative D call: TRBD1 (5 bases). Trimming shortened V by 2 bases and J by 3 bases, and 13 bases separated the two germline ends. CDR3 length equals 15 residues. Per germline, CDR1 ENHRY and CDR2 SYGVKD.

This rearrangement joins TRBV19 to TRBJ2-2; possibly TRBD1 or TRBD2 for D (5 bases each). Germline V gene lookup returns CDR1 LNHDA and CDR2 SQIVND (reference sequence). V lost 5 bases to trimming and J lost 7 bases, with 11 bases between them. The CDR3 totals 13 residues. The CDR3 DNA reads as TGTGCCAGTAGTCCTGGGACGGGCGGGGAGCTGTTTTTT. Amino acid sequence: CASSPGTGGELFF. Full variable domain (rest looked up from reference TRBV19 and TRBJ2-2): DGGITQSPKYLFRKEGQNVTLSCEQNLNHDAMYWYRQDPGQGLRLIYYSQIVNDFQKGDIAEGYSVSREKKESFPLTVTSAQKNPTAFYLCASSPGTGGELFFGEGSRLTVL.

The chain has TRBV19 and TRBJ2-7; D not certain. This CDR3 has 15 residues. V lost 3 bases, J lost 2 bases, and 14 bases lay in between. The germline CDR1 and CDR2 sequences are LNHDA and SQIVND (reference sequence). CDR3 sequence: CASSISPPFTYEQYF. CDR3 DNA: TGTGCCAGTAGTATCAGTCCACCCTTTACCTACGAGCAGTACTTC.

The CDR3 coding sequence is TGTGCCAGCAGTTCGTGGACAGATCCGAACACTGAAGCTTTCTTT. Its protein is CASSSWTDPNTEAFF. The chain uses TRBV27 and TRBJ1-1, with a weak D call TRBD1 (6 bases). V was cut by 4 bases and J by 1 base, with 13 bases left in between. This CDR3 comprises 15 residues. Germline lookup yields CDR1 MNHEY and CDR2 SMNVEV (reference sequence).

The chain carries TRBV7-8 and TRBJ1-5; tentative D call: TRBD1 (6 bases). The CDR3 length is 16 residues. Trimming removed 1 base at V and 4 bases at J, with 14 bases between. From germline, CDR1 is SGHVS and CDR2 FQNEAQ. The CDR3: CASSLGSGGGNQPQHF. The CDR3 DNA sequence: TGTGCCAGCAGCTTAGGGTCGGGGGGCGGAAATCAGCCCCAGCATTTT. Together with reference TRBV7-8 and TRBJ1-5, the CDR3 gives the full variable domain: GAGVSQSPRYKVAKRGQDVALRCDPISGHVSLFWYQQALGQGPEFLTYFQNEAQLDKSGLPSDRFFAERPEGSVSTLKIQRTQQEDSAVYLCASSLGSGGGNQPQHFGDGTRLSIL.

The CDR3: CAWSVVAGDTGELFF. For the CDR3, the DNA is TGTGCCTGGAGTGTAGTGGCGGGAGACACCGGGGAGCTGTTTTTT. The chain is built from TRBV30 and TRBJ2-2; 7 bases are shared with TRBD2. Germline-derived CDR1 and CDR2 are GTSNPN and SVGIG (reference sequence). The V gene end was trimmed by 0 bases and the J gene end by 3 bases; junction bases not matched to a gene: 4. This CDR3 contains 15 residues.

This clone was seen once. This chain joins TRBV28 and TRBJ2-5, with D possibly TRBD1 on 6 matching bases. The ends were cut back, 3 bases at V and 5 bases at J, with 16 bases in the middle. Germline V gene lookup returns CDR1 MDHEN and CDR2 SYDVKM. CDR3 length: 15 amino acids. This CDR3 reads CASSFKGVGRETQYF. The CDR3 coding sequence is TGTGCCAGCAGTTTTAAGGGGGTAGGACGGGAGACCCAGTACTTC.

V is TRBV30 and J is TRBJ2-7; 9 nucleotides match TRBD2. Germline CDR1 reads GTSNPN; CDR2 reads SVGIG (reference sequence). Trimming took 2 bases from V and 4 from J; bases not matched to a gene: 6. The CDR3 totals 14 residues. In DNA form, the CDR3 reads TGTGCCTGGAGTCGGCGGGAGGGGATATACGAGCAGTACTTC. Its translation is CAWSRREGIYEQYF.

The CDR3 loop reads CASSLMASGVYNEQFF. The CDR3 DNA follows: TGTGCCAGCAGCTTAATGGCTAGCGGGGTCTACAATGAGCAGTTCTTC. This chain connects TRBV11-2 to TRBJ2-1, with 9 bases identical to TRBD2. V lost 2 bases to trimming and J lost 3 bases; unmatched junction nucleotides: 5. The CDR3 has 16 amino acids. The germline V gene encodes CDR1 SGHAT and CDR2 FQNNGV.

The chain combines TRBV9 with TRBJ2-7; D remains unclear. Per the germline V gene, CDR1 is SGDLS and CDR2 is YYNGEE. The V gene lost 0 bases and the J gene lost 2 bases, with 9 bases spanning the gap. The CDR3 is 14 residues long. The CDR3 sequence is CASSVGKETYEQYF. CDR3 nucleotide sequence: TGTGCCAGCAGCGTAGGCAAGGAGACCTACGAGCAGTACTTC.

The chain has TRBV19 and TRBJ2-5, with 7 bases aligning to TRBD1. Germline CDR1 and CDR2: LNHDA and SQIVND (reference sequence). The CDR3 runs to 14 residues. V trimming: 1 base; J trimming: 5 bases; junction bases outside the gene matches: 4. This CDR3 reads CASSIADREETQYF. The CDR3 DNA reads TGTGCCAGTAGTATAGCCGACAGGGAGGAGACCCAGTACTTC.

This chain joins TRBV2 and TRBJ2-7, with 7 nucleotides matching TRBD1. J lost 2 bases, V lost 5 bases, and 3 bases had no gene match. Per germline, CDR1 SNHLY and CDR2 FYNNEI. CDR3 size: 13 residues. The CDR3 reads CASSPDRAYEQYF. The CDR3 DNA reads TGTGCCAGCAGTCCAGACAGGGCCTACGAGCAGTACTTC.

Note on this clone: Other DNA sequences in this sample translate to the same CDR3. The rearrangement links TRBV5-1 to TRBJ2-3, with TRBD2 identical over 9 bases. The CDR3 runs 14 residues. After removal of 3 bases from V and 1 base from J, the junction contained 0 bases not matched to a gene. Germline V gene lookup returns CDR1 SGHRS and CDR2 YFSETQ. CDR3 loop: CASSWTSGTDTQYF. CDR3 in DNA: TGCGCCAGCAGCTGGACTAGCGGCACAGATACGCAGTATTTT.

This clone was seen just once. The rearrangement joins TRBV13 to TRBJ1-2; D unresolved. Trimming took 7 bases from V and 6 from J, leaving 18 bases between them. Germline values: CDR1 PRHDT, CDR2 FYEKMQ (reference sequence). The CDR3 runs to 14 residues. In DNA, the CDR3 is TGTGCCAGCACTGGGGAACAGTTGGATGATGGCTACACCTTC. Translation: CASTGEQLDDGYTF.

The chain is built from TRBV11-2 and TRBJ1-2; 8 bases fit TRBD1. In germline, CDR1 is SGHAT, CDR2 FQNNGV. J was trimmed by 5 bases and V by 0 bases; bases with no gene match: 5. The CDR3 runs to 15 residues. The CDR3 bases are TGTGCCAGCAGCTTAGATTGGACAGGGAGTTATGGCTACACCTTC. Translation: CASSLDWTGSYGYTF.

Remarks on this clone: This sample also contains other DNA sequences that code for the same CDR3. The DNA for the CDR3 is TGTGCCAGCAGTTTAACCAACAATGAGCAGTTCTTC. Translation: CASSLTNNEQFF. The V and J genes are TRBV27 and TRBJ2-1; D not resolved. The ends were cut back, 2 bases at V and 5 bases at J, with 4 bases in the middle. Germline lookup yields CDR1 MNHEY and CDR2 SMNVEV (reference sequence). This CDR3 comprises 12 residues.

The gene calls are TRBV14 and TRBJ1-2; 10 bases line up with TRBD1. CDR1 is SGHDN, CDR2 FVKESK, per germline. This CDR3 spans 17 amino acids. V was clipped by 0 bases and J by 3 bases; unmatched bases: 7. CDR3 sequence reads: CASSQDLPGQGYYGYTF. The CDR3 bases are TGTGCCAGCAGCCAAGATCTCCCGGGACAGGGGTACTATGGCTACACCTTC.

This chain links TRBV27 with TRBJ1-2; D uncertain. The CDR3 covers 13 residues. V was clipped by 3 bases and J by 2 bases, with 7 bases between them. In germline, CDR1 is MNHEY, CDR2 SMNVEV (reference sequence). As DNA, the CDR3 is TGTGCCAGCAGTTTGACACGGAACTATGGCTACACCTTC. Translation gives CASSLTRNYGYTF.

V usage is TRBV10-2 and J usage is TRBJ2-7, with 13 positions matching TRBD2. The germline V gene has CDR1 WSHSY and CDR2 SAAADI. There are 15 residues in the CDR3. The trim removed 6 bases at V and 6 bases at J, leaving 8 bases unmatched. DNA for the CDR3: TGCGCCAGCAGCGATTTGGGACTAGCGGGATCCGAGCAGTACTTC. It encodes CASSDLGLAGSEQYF.

The V and J genes are TRBV5-6 and TRBJ1-4, with D maybe TRBD1 (6 bases). V was pared by 5 bases and J by 5 bases, with 13 bases between. Per the germline V gene, CDR1 is SGHDT and CDR2 is YYEEEE. The length of the CDR3 is 14 residues. Here the CDR3 DNA reads TGTGCCAGCAGGCAACAGGGAGGGAATGAAAAACTGTTTTTT. This sequence encodes CASRQQGGNEKLFF.

V and J are TRBV27 and TRBJ1-5; D uncertain. The CDR3 totals 14 residues. Trimming stripped 1 base from V and 7 bases from J, with 11 bases between. Germline loops: CDR1 MNHEY, CDR2 SMNVEV (reference sequence). The CDR3 nucleotides are TGTGCCAGCAGTTTATACGGGAATCGGCAGCCCCAGCATTTT. This codes for CASSLYGNRQPQHF.

CDR3 sequence reads: CASSTLFTYEQYF. Written as DNA, the CDR3 is TGTGCCAGCAGCACCCTTTTCACCTACGAGCAGTACTTC. The chain uses TRBV7-2 and TRBJ2-7; no definite D call. Trimming removed 5 bases at V and 2 bases at J, with 10 bases between. There are 13 residues in the CDR3. Per germline, CDR1 SGHTA and CDR2 FQGNSA.

The chain is built from TRBV5-6 and TRBJ1-2; D perhaps matches TRBD1 (5 bases). Looked up from germline, CDR1 is SGHDT and CDR2 is YYEEEE. The CDR3 is 14 residues long. Trimming took off 4 bases at V and 4 bases at J, with 14 bases between the two ends. The CDR3 coding sequence is TGTGCCAGCAGCACCTCCGGGGCCGGCTATGGCTACACCTTC. This translates into CASSTSGAGYGYTF.